The 21 T cell receptor beta chains below were found in one sample sequenced in a study of early T cells in non-severe SARS-CoV-2 infection (dated by TCRdb to the early 2020s). Receptors were amplified or captured by 5' RACE. The sequencing machine was a NextSeq 500. TCRdb reran the public reads through fastp at Q25 and MiXCR, keeping productive beta chains. Rows merge per CDR3 protein into single entries with the most common DNA and genes. The sample profile shows 60,000 or so distinct CDR3 sequences; 14% to 15% of them were found once. The ten largest clones represent 9% to 10% of the sample. The source material was whole blood, sampled at baseline. The receptor set was obtained from an adult who was a healthcare worker with PCR-confirmed SARS-CoV-2 infection or an uninfected control (not recorded which).

J is TRBJ2-7 and V is TRBV6-6, with D maybe TRBD1 (6 bases). The CDR3 spans 13 residues. Germline assignment: CDR1 MNHNY and CDR2 SVGAGI (reference sequence). V lost 6 bases to trimming and J lost 3 bases, with 12 bases between them. CDR3 bases: TGTGCCAGCAGACCCGGACAGAGCTACGAGCAGTACTTC. Translation: CASRPGQSYEQYF.

A few counts support this clonotype. The rearrangement joins TRBV13 to TRBJ2-7; D not resolved. Germline V gene sequence: CDR1 PRHDT, CDR2 FYEKMQ (reference sequence). V was cut by 5 bases and J by 2 bases, with 16 bases left in between. CDR3 length: 15 residues. The CDR3 region is CASSPAVGSPYEQYF. CDR3 nucleotide sequence: TGTGCCAGCAGCCCGGCCGTGGGTAGCCCCTACGAGCAGTACTTC.

The V call is TRBV20-1, the J call TRBJ1-4, with D unresolved. Germline CDR1 DFQATT, CDR2 SNEGSKA (reference sequence). V was shortened by 5 bases and J by 7 bases, with 14 bases between the two germline ends. The CDR3 is 13 residues long. In DNA form, the CDR3 reads TGCAGTGCTTCAGGCCCTCGGGGTGAAAAACTGTTTTTT. It translates to CSASGPRGEKLFF.

The genes are TRBV5-1 and TRBJ2-5, with D perhaps matching TRBD1 (5 bases). Germline assignment: CDR1 SGHRS and CDR2 YFSETQ. CDR3 length equals 15 residues. Deletions cut 0 bases from V and 5 bases from J, with 14 bases between. CDR3 bases: TGCGCCAGCAGCTTGGCCGGACACTCCAGGGAGACCCAGTACTTC. Amino acids: CASSLAGHSRETQYF.

Only a few counts were recorded for this clonotype. The chain recombines TRBV28 with TRBJ1-5, with D unclear. Trimming shortened V by 0 bases and J by 7 bases, and 4 bases separated the two germline ends. Looked up from germline, CDR1 is MDHEN and CDR2 is SYDVKM. The CDR3 sequence is 12 residues long. The CDR3 DNA is TGTGCCAGCAGTTTATGGGGCCAGCCCCAGCATTTT. It specifies CASSLWGQPQHF.

Ten or more counts support this clonotype. V and J are TRBV6-6 and TRBJ2-7, with a tentative D call TRBD1 (6 bases). Germline CDR1 MNHNY, CDR2 SVGAGI (reference sequence). V lost 2 bases, J lost 1 base, and 12 bases lay in between. There are 15 residues in the CDR3. The CDR3 sequence is CASSYPGTQSYEQYF. CDR3 DNA sequence: TGTGCCAGCAGTTACCCCGGGACACAGTCCTACGAGCAGTACTTC.

In this sample, this clonotype turned up many times. The chain is built from TRBV30 and TRBJ1-6, with D perhaps matching TRBD1 (6 bases). V was cut by 6 bases and J by 6 bases, with 12 bases left in between. This CDR3 contains 13 residues. The germline V gene encodes CDR1 GTSNPN and CDR2 SVGIG (reference sequence). The CDR3 bases are TGTGCCTGTCAGGGGCAGCCTAATTCACCCCTCCACTTT. Its protein product is CACQGQPNSPLHF. Together with reference TRBV30 and TRBJ1-6, the CDR3 gives the full variable domain: SQTIHQWPATLVQPVGSPLSLECTVEGTSNPNLYWYRQAAGRGLQLLFYSVGIGQISSEVPQNLSASRPQDRQFILSSKKLLLSDSGFYLCACQGQPNSPLHFGNGTRLTVT.

At least ten counts were recorded for this clonotype. This sequence joins TRBV14 and TRBJ2-7, with TRBD2 as a possible D gene (6 bases). There are 15 residues in the CDR3. The germline V gene has CDR1 SGHDN and CDR2 FVKESK. Trimming cost V 5 bases and J 0 bases, with 14 bases left between them. The CDR3 nucleotides are TGTGCCAGCAGCTCCGGACGGAGGGGCTCCTACGAGCAGTACTTC. It specifies CASSSGRRGSYEQYF.

This clonotype was detected many times. The chain employs TRBV12-3 or TRBV12-4 and TRBJ2-3; TRBD2 agrees at 9 bases. J was trimmed by 0 bases and V by 2 bases; bases with no gene match: 18. The CDR3 is 21 residues long. CDR3 sequence (DNA): TGTGCCAGCAGTTTACGGCGGGGGGGGCCCTCTAACCCCCTTAGCACAGATACGCAGTATTTT. Translating gives CASSLRRGGPSNPLSTDTQYF.

In its sample, this clonotype was seen a few times. The chain has TRBV2 and TRBJ2-2; 7 bases fit TRBD1. This CDR3 is built from 19 residues. V was pared by 7 bases and J by 4 bases, with 21 bases of the junction left unmatched. CDR1 is SNHLY, CDR2 FYNNEI, per germline. CDR3 protein: CASIVPKTGPSPGTGELFF. In DNA form, the CDR3 reads TGTGCCAGCATCGTACCCAAGACAGGGCCCTCCCCGGGCACCGGGGAGCTGTTTTTT.

This clonotype was seen a few times. This rearrangement joins TRBV11-2 to TRBJ2-7; TRBD1 might be the D (6 bases). The germline gives CDR1 SGHAT, CDR2 FQNNGV. The CDR3 extends over 14 amino acids. V shed 3 bases and J shed 1 base, with 10 bases lying between them. Here the CDR3 reads CASSFTTGSYEQYF. The CDR3 DNA sequence: TGTGCCAGCAGCTTCACGACAGGTTCCTACGAGCAGTACTTC.

This clonotype was counted many times. The J gene is TRBJ1-6, the V gene TRBV2; 9 bases line up with TRBD1. Germline lookup yields CDR1 SNHLY and CDR2 FYNNEI. Trimming removed 4 bases from V and 9 bases from J; junction bases left unmatched: 4. CDR3 length: 14 amino acids. CDR3 nucleotides: TGTGCCAGCAGTGGGGACAGGGCCCGTTCACCCCTCCACTTT. Its protein is CASSGDRARSPLHF.

The chain employs TRBV5-5 and TRBJ1-1; D unclear. This CDR3 has 15 amino acids. The germline V gene has CDR1 SGHKS and CDR2 YYEKEE (reference sequence). V was pared by 2 bases and J by 3 bases, with 14 bases between. DNA of the CDR3: TGTGCCAGCAGCTTCTGGGCCAACCCGGACACTGAAGCTTTCTTT. This encodes CASSFWANPDTEAFF.

In this sample, this clonotype turned up a few times. This sequence joins TRBV29-1 and TRBJ2-2, with D maybe TRBD2 (6 bases). Germline lookup yields CDR1 SQVTM and CDR2 ANQGSEA. The CDR3 runs 12 residues. The V gene lost 6 bases and the J gene lost 6 bases, with 11 bases spanning the gap. The CDR3 DNA follows: TGCAGCGTCCCAACGGGGGCCGGGGAGCTGTTTTTT. It encodes CSVPTGAGELFF.

This clonotype was observed a handful of times. V is TRBV14 and J is TRBJ2-1; D call uncertain. This CDR3 is built from 14 residues. Trimming stripped 5 bases from V and 0 bases from J, with 8 bases between. The germline V gene has CDR1 SGHDN and CDR2 FVKESK. CDR3 DNA sequence: TGTGCCAGCAGCTACCAGAGCTCCTACAATGAGCAGTTCTTC. It translates to CASSYQSSYNEQFF.

The chain carries TRBV7-6 and TRBJ2-7, with D maybe TRBD1 (5 bases). This CDR3 is built from 15 residues. V was pared by 8 bases and J by 5 bases, with 22 bases between. Germline-derived CDR1 and CDR2 are SGHVS and FNYEAQ. The DNA for the CDR3 is TGTGCCAGCGGCCAATACACAGGCGCCGTGGACGAGCAGTACTTC. Protein: CASGQYTGAVDEQYF.

In its sample, this clonotype was seen many times. The chain has TRBV29-1 and TRBJ2-7; TRBD1 or TRBD2 may be the D gene (5 bases each). CDR1 SQVTM and CDR2 ANQGSEA come from the germline V gene. V lost 6 bases to trimming and J lost 3 bases, with 9 bases between them. CDR3 length: 11 amino acids. The CDR3 region has the DNA TGCAGCGTGGGGGACGGCTACGAGCAGTACTTC. Translating gives CSVGDGYEQYF.

This clonotype was counted only a few times. The chain links TRBV20-1 to TRBJ2-1; perhaps TRBD2 as D (6 bases). CDR3 length: 13 amino acids. V was trimmed by 7 bases and J by 7 bases, leaving 17 bases between them. CDR1 and CDR2 from the germline V gene are DFQATT and SNEGSKA (reference sequence). The CDR3 DNA sequence: TGCAGTGGGGAAAGGGCTAGCGCGAATGAGCAGTTCTTC. Its protein product is CSGERASANEQFF.

V and J are TRBV29-1 and TRBJ2-3; 7 bases match TRBD2. This CDR3 is 13 amino acids long. V was pared by 4 bases and J by 6 bases, with 7 bases of the junction left unmatched. Germline lookup yields CDR1 SQVTM and CDR2 ANQGSEA. The CDR3 here is CSVVRRGVDTQYF. The CDR3 DNA is TGCAGCGTTGTGAGACGGGGGGTGGATACGCAGTATTTT.

This clonotype showed up just a few times. The rearrangement links TRBV5-4 to TRBJ2-1, with TRBD2 matching over 8 bases. The junction had 9 bases not matched to a gene; V was cut back by 0 bases and J by 10 bases. From germline, CDR1 is SGHNT and CDR2 YYREEE (reference sequence). The CDR3 covers 15 residues. The CDR3 nucleotides are TGTGCCAGCAGCTTGGCCGGGGCGGGAGGAGGGGAGCAGTTCTTC. The encoded protein is CASSLAGAGGGEQFF.

The chain has TRBV12-3 or TRBV12-4 and TRBJ1-1, with 7 nucleotides matching TRBD1. CDR3 length: 15 amino acids. V lost 6 bases, J lost 3 bases, and 10 bases stayed unmatched. This CDR3 reads CASSLLGGTDTEAFF. The DNA for the CDR3 is TGTGCCAGCAGCTTGCTAGGGGGCACGGACACTGAAGCTTTCTTT.